The 23 T cell receptor beta chains below come from one sample, sequenced in a study of cytomegalovirus exposure and HLA in healthy donors. The PCR contained 60 Vbeta and 13 Jbeta primers. The protocol was immunoSEQ multiplex PCR, while the TCRdb copy is restricted to in-frame clones and leaves out a portion. The repertoire includes 150,000 to 200,000 clones, approximately 82% of them detected once, and about 2% sits in the top ten. The source material was PBMCs. These receptor sequences come from a woman between 18 and 29 years old in good health and CMV-seropositive.

J is TRBJ2-5 and V is TRBV10-1; D is unclear. The CDR3 sequence is 14 residues long. V dropped 0 bases and J dropped 9 bases, with 14 bases sitting between them. Germline CDR1 and CDR2: WNHNN and SYGVQD (reference sequence). CDR3 sequence: CASSESGTIQAQYF. The DNA of the CDR3 is TGCGCCAGCAGTGAGTCGGGCACGATCCAGGCCCAGTACTTC.

The chain couples TRBV11-3 to TRBJ1-3; D is ambiguous. V lost 3 bases and J lost 0, with 6 bases in between. CDR1 and CDR2 from the germline V gene are SGHNT and YENEEA. The CDR3 extends over 14 amino acids. As DNA, the CDR3 is TGTGCCAGCAGCTTGGAGAGCTCTGGAAACACCATATATTTT. Its translation: CASSLESSGNTIYF.

The gene calls are TRBV4-3 and TRBJ2-7; tentatively, D is TRBD2 (6 bases). The germline V and J ends were trimmed by 7 bases and 0 bases, with 7 bases remaining between them. Germline V lookup: CDR1 LGHNA, CDR2 YSLEER. CDR3 length: 12 residues. The CDR3 is CASTTSSYEQYV. The CDR3 DNA is TGCGCCAGCACGACTAGCTCCTACGAGCAGTACGTC.

This chain connects TRBV2 to TRBJ2-2; D possibly corresponds to TRBD1 (5 bases). CDR1 and CDR2 (germline): SNHLY, FYNNEI. The ends were cut back, 2 bases at V and 7 bases at J, with 8 bases in the middle. The CDR3 is made up of 13 amino acids. CDR3 sequence: CASSEQGSGELFF. In DNA, the CDR3 is TGTGCCAGCAGTGAACAGGGAAGCGGGGAGCTGTTTTTT.

The rearrangement links TRBV18 to TRBJ1-2; D gene unclear. From germline, CDR1 is KGHSH and CDR2 LQKENI. CDR3 length equals 14 residues. V was pared by 1 base and J by 7 bases, with 13 bases between. The DNA for the CDR3 is TGTGCCAGCTCACCACAATCTCGAGAGGTTGGCTACACCTTC. It encodes CASSPQSREVGYTF.

This clone showed up just once. The chain recombines TRBV11-3 with TRBJ2-5, with D maybe TRBD2 (6 bases). V shed 1 base and J shed 2 bases, with 8 bases lying between them. Per the germline V gene, CDR1 is SGHNT and CDR2 is YENEEA. This CDR3 is built from 14 residues. CDR3 protein: CASSLGGDQETQYF. The CDR3 DNA follows: TGTGCCAGCAGCTTAGGCGGGGATCAAGAGACCCAGTACTTC.

The rearrangement links TRBV6-1 to TRBJ1-1; 7 nucleotides agree with TRBD1. CDR1 is MNHNS and CDR2 is SASEGT in the germline V gene. V was pared by 10 bases and J by 0 bases, with 11 bases of the junction left unmatched. The CDR3 sequence is 15 residues long. The CDR3 reads CATAPTGFMNTEAFF. The CDR3, as DNA: TGTGCCACCGCACCGACAGGGTTCATGAACACTGAAGCTTTCTTT.

V gene TRBV28 combines with J gene TRBJ2-5; 8 nucleotides align to TRBD1. The DNA end is more similar to TRBJ2-7, so the J call may be wrong. Germline lookup yields CDR1 MDHEN and CDR2 SYDVKM. The CDR3 is 15 residues long. In nucleotides, the CDR3 is TGTGCCAGCAGTTTAAGCGGACAGGGCACCTACGAGCAGTACTTC. As protein: CASSLSGQGTYEQYF.

Regarding this clone: A read error may account for a junction end that differs from germline. DNA of the CDR3: TGTGCCAGCAGCGGGGGGGACCAGGTTGATGGCTGCACCTTC. Translating gives CASSGGDQVDGCTF. The V call is TRBV11-3, the J call TRBJ1-2; possible D gene TRBD1, 5 bases. Germline values: CDR1 SGHNT, CDR2 YENEEA. The CDR3 extends over 14 amino acids.

Comment on this clone: One junction end disagrees with the germline gene, perhaps due to a read error. The gene calls are TRBV7-9 and TRBJ1-1; the D is unclear. The germline gives CDR1 SEHNR, CDR2 FQNEAQ (reference sequence). The CDR3 spans 14 residues. The CDR3 region is CASSLGGYNTEASF. CDR3 coding DNA: TGTGCCAGCAGCTTAGGAGGGTACAACACTGAAGCTTCCTTT.

V is TRBV2 and J is TRBJ2-1, with TRBD2 as a possible D gene (6 bases). The CDR3 length is 13 residues. The germline gives CDR1 SNHLY, CDR2 FYNNEI. V was trimmed by 7 bases and J by 7 bases, leaving 14 bases between them. The CDR3 here is CASTLLGGNEQFF. Written as DNA, the CDR3 is TGTGCCAGCACCCTGTTGGGGGGTAATGAGCAGTTCTTC.

The genes are TRBV9 and TRBJ1-2; D perhaps matches TRBD1 (5 bases). The CDR3 length is 12 residues. V was cut by 0 bases and J by 7 bases, with 7 bases left in between. Germline V gene lookup returns CDR1 SGDLS and CDR2 YYNGEE. The DNA of the CDR3 is TGTGCCAGCAGCGTAGGGGGGGGTGGCTACACCTTC. Residues: CASSVGGGGYTF.

The chain has TRBV7-2 and TRBJ2-7; D may be TRBD1 (6 bases). Germline CDR1 is SGHTA and CDR2 is FQGNSA. V was shortened by 5 bases and J by 5 bases, with 16 bases between the two germline ends. The CDR3 has 14 residues. CDR3 in DNA: TGTGCCAGCAGCCCAACCGCAGGGGCCCACGAGCAGTACGTC. Amino acid sequence: CASSPTAGAHEQYV.

V and J are TRBV7-9 and TRBJ1-3; no firm D call. The CDR3 has 16 amino acids. Trimming stripped 1 base from V and 0 bases from J, with 10 bases between. Germline V gene sequence: CDR1 SEHNR, CDR2 FQNEAQ (reference sequence). Here the CDR3 DNA reads TGTGCCAGCAGCTTAGGCCCAGCGGACTCTGGAAACACCATATATTTT. Protein sequence: CASSLGPADSGNTIYF.

This chain joins TRBV5-1 and TRBJ2-1; 12 positions match TRBD2. V dropped 4 bases and J dropped 7; count of bases not matched to a gene: 0. This CDR3 is 13 amino acids long. Germline CDR1 SGHRS, CDR2 YFSETQ. The CDR3, as DNA: TGCGCCAGCAGCACTAGCGGGGGGAATGAGCAGTTCTTC. Its protein product is CASSTSGGNEQFF.

The chain employs TRBV29-1 and TRBJ2-3, with D possibly being TRBD1 (6 bases). The CDR3 covers 15 residues. The V gene lost 4 bases and the J gene lost 1 base, with 15 bases spanning the gap. Per germline, CDR1 SQVTM and CDR2 ANQGSEA. The CDR3 DNA is TGCAGCGTTGTATGGGGGCGAGTAGGCACAGATACGCAGTATTTT. Translation: CSVVWGRVGTDTQYF.

This clone occurred once. V and J are TRBV6-5 and TRBJ1-1; 8 bases agree with TRBD1. V shed 8 bases, J shed 8 bases, and the junction held 7 bases outside the gene matches. Per germline, CDR1 MNHEY and CDR2 SVGAGI. The length of the CDR3 is 12 residues. The CDR3 region is CASYLWTGEAFF. CDR3 DNA sequence: TGTGCCAGCTACCTCTGGACAGGGGAAGCTTTCTTT.

This sequence joins TRBV4-1 and TRBJ1-1; the match to TRBD1 covers 8 bases. The CDR3 consists of 13 residues. Per germline, CDR1 MGHRA and CDR2 YSYEKL. V lost 5 bases, J lost 4 bases, and 3 bases stayed unmatched. This chain's CDR3 is CASSSTGGTEAFF. CDR3 in DNA: TGCGCCAGCAGCTCCACAGGGGGCACTGAAGCTTTCTTT.

This clone was recorded only once. The rearrangement uses TRBV19 and TRBJ2-1; 7 nucleotides line up with TRBD1. This CDR3 has 13 amino acids. With 5 bases clipped from V and 9 bases from J, the junction kept 7 bases outside the gene matches. Germline values: CDR1 LNHDA, CDR2 SQIVND (reference sequence). This chain's CDR3 is CASSLMDRSEQFF. CDR3 DNA: TGTGCCAGTAGTCTGATGGACAGGAGTGAGCAGTTCTTC.

The sample holds one count of this clone. V and J are TRBV10-1 and TRBJ2-1; 7 bases fit TRBD1. CDR1 and CDR2 (germline): WNHNN, SYGVQD (reference sequence). V lost 3 bases, J lost 3 bases, and 8 bases stayed unmatched. This CDR3 has 16 amino acids. CDR3 residues: CASSDARGQDYNEQFF. As DNA, the CDR3 is TGCGCCAGCAGTGATGCTAGGGGGCAGGACTACAATGAGCAGTTCTTC.

The chain employs TRBV30 and TRBJ1-4; maybe TRBD1 (6 bases). The V gene's germline CDR1 is GTSNPN and CDR2 SVGIG (reference sequence). Trimming cost V 1 base and J 8 bases, with 17 bases left between them. The CDR3 is 15 residues long. CDR3 loop: CAWSGGPSAREKLFF. Written as DNA, the CDR3 is TGTGCCTGGAGTGGGGGGCCTTCAGCCCGGGAAAAACTGTTTTTT.

This chain uses TRBV7-9 with TRBJ1-1; 7 bases fit TRBD1. This CDR3 is built from 15 residues. CDR1 and CDR2 (germline): SEHNR, FQNEAQ (reference sequence). The V and J ends lost 2 bases and 3 bases, in that order; junction bases with no gene match: 6. The chain's CDR3 is CASSLRQGLDTEAFF. The CDR3 coding sequence is TGTGCCAGCAGCTTACGACAGGGTTTGGACACTGAAGCTTTCTTT. The complete variable domain, with remaining parts taken from reference TRBV7-9 and TRBJ1-1, reads DTGVSQNPRHKITKRGQNVTFRCDPISEHNRLYWYRQTLGQGPEFLTYFQNEAQLEKSRLLSDRFSAERPKGSFSTLEIQRTEQGDSAMYLCASSLRQGLDTEAFFGQGTRLTVV.

The genes are TRBV6-1 and TRBJ1-1, with 7 bases fitting TRBD1. After removal of 7 bases from V and 10 bases from J, the junction contained 6 bases not matched to a gene. Per the germline V gene, CDR1 is MNHNS and CDR2 is SASEGT. This CDR3 spans 11 amino acids. The CDR3: CASTPGGPAFF. The CDR3 DNA reads TGTGCCAGCACTCCAGGGGGTCCAGCTTTCTTT.